The subject of this entry is one TCR beta chain. The antigen remains undetermined. The primer mix had 60 Vbeta and 13 Jbeta primers. Clones were sequenced by immunoSEQ multiplex PCR, and TCRdb holds only the in-frame ones, with some missing. The data contain 100,000 to 120,000 clones, more than 65% of them singletons. This sample is drawn from a study of cytomegalovirus exposure and HLA in healthy donors. There are 17 residues in the CDR3. V was trimmed by 3 bases and J by 6 bases, leaving 23 bases between them. The germline CDR1 and CDR2 sequences are MGHDK and SYGVNS. Broader study findings: According to an earlier analysis, most TCR beta V segments yielded productive rearrangements about 90% or about 30% of the time.

Participants comprised healthy donors of bone marrow. This sequence was found in a young man in good health and CMV-seropositive. The sequenced sample consisted of PBMCs. The rearrangement uses TRBV25-1 and TRBJ1-2, with a possible D match to TRBD1 (5 bases). This CDR3 is CASSDPEDSTVRNGYTF. Here the CDR3 DNA reads TGTGCCAGCAGTGATCCCGAAGACAGCACCGTCCGGAATGGCTACACCTTC.